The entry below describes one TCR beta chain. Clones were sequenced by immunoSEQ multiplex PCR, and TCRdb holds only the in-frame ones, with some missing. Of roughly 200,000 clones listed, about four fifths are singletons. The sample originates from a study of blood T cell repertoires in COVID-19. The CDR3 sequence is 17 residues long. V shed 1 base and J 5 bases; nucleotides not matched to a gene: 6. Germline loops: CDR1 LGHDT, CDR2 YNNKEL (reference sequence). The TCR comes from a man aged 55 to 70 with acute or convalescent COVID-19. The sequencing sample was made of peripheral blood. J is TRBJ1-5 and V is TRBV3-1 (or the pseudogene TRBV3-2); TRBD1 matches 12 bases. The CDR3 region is CASSQGRGTGGHQPQHF. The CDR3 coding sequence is TGTGCCAGCAGCCAAGGGAGGGGGACAGGGGGCCATCAGCCCCAGCATTTT.